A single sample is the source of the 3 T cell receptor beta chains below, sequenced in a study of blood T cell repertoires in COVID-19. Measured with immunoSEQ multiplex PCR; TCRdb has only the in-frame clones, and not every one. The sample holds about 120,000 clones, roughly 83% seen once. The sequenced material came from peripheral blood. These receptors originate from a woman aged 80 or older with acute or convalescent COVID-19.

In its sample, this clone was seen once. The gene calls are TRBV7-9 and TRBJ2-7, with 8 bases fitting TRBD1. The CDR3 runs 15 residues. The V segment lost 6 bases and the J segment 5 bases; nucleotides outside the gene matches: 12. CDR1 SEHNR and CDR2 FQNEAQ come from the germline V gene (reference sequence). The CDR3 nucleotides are TGTGCCAGCAGACCCGACAGGGGCCCGATGGACGAGCAGTACTTC. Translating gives CASRPDRGPMDEQYF.

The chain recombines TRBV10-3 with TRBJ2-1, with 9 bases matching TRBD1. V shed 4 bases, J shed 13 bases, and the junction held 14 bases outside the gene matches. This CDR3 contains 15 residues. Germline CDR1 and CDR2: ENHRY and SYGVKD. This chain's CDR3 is CAISGTQDRGPSQFF. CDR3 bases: TGTGCCATCAGTGGGACCCAGGACAGGGGTCCATCCCAGTTCTTC.

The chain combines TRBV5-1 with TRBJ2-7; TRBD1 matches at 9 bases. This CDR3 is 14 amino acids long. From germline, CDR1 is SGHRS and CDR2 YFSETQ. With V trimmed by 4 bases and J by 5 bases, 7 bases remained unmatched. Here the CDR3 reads CASSAGTGINEQYF. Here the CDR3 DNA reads TGCGCCAGCAGCGCCGGGACAGGGATCAACGAGCAGTACTTC. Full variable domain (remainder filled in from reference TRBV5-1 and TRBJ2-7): KAGVTQTPRYLIKTRGQQVTLSCSPISGHRSVSWYQQTPGQGLQFLFEYFSETQRNKGNFPGRFSGRQFSNSRSEMNVSTLELGDSALYLCASSAGTGINEQYFGPGTRLTVT.